A selection of T cell receptor beta chains follows, all from one sample in a study of CD8 T cells in Susac syndrome. Using its own MiXCR run on the immunoSEQ multiplex PCR reads, TCRdb lists one record per CDR3 protein. The table records 200,000 or so distinct CDR3 sequences, roughly 95% of them present only once. Input material: CD4+ T cells from PBMCs. The receptors stem from a human donor with multiple sclerosis. The CDR3 runs from the conserved cysteine through the conserved F or W. The D gene is left open where the match is weak. Expanded clones are given a class, and other clones once, few, many or no size at all.

-,-,TRBJ2-7,TRBV4-1,TGCGCCAGCAGCCAACAGGGAATAGACTACGAGCAGTACTTC,CASSQQGIDYEQYF
-,-,TRBJ1-4,TRBV5-1,TGCGCCAGCAGCTCCAGGGGCCACTCAACTAATGAAAAACTGTTTTTT,CASSSRGHSTNEKLFF
-,-,TRBJ1-1,TRBV9,TGTGCCAGCAGCGTACTGCCGGGGCATGAAGCTTTCTTT,CASSVLPGHEAFF
-,TRBD2,TRBJ2-1,TRBV20-1,TGCAGTGCCAATAGCGGGAGCCCCTACAATGAGCAGTTCTTC,CSANSGSPYNEQFF
-,-,TRBJ2-2,TRBV7-2,TGTGCCAGCAGCTTCTACACCGGGGAGCTGTTTTTT,CASSFYTGELFF
-,TRBD1,TRBJ1-1,TRBV5-1,TGCGCCAGCAAGGGACAGGGCTCGAACACTGAAGCTTTCTTT,CASKGQGSNTEAFF
-,-,TRBJ2-1,TRBV12-3/TRBV12-4,TGTGCCAGCATTCTTCAAGGCGGGGTGGATGAGCAGTTCTTC,CASILQGGVDEQFF
-,TRBD2,TRBJ2-1,TRBV20-1,TGCAGTGCTTACCACTCCGGGACTAACGAGCAGTTCTTC,CSAYHSGTNEQFF
-,TRBD1,TRBJ2-3,TRBV6-1,TGTGCCAGCAGGACAGGGGCAGATACGCAGTATTTT,CASRTGADTQYF
-,TRBD1,TRBJ1-6,TRBV10-2,TGCGCCAGCAGCTCGGGACAGGGGGGATCACCCCTCCACTTT,CASSSGQGGSPLHF
-,-,TRBJ2-1,TRBV20-1,TGCAGTGCTGAGGGCCGGAGCTCCTACAATGAGCAGTTCTTC,CSAEGRSSYNEQFF
-,TRBD1,TRBJ1-2,TRBV3-1,TGTGCCAGCAGCCAGACTAGACAGGGGTGGAGGTATGGCTACACCTTC,CASSQTRQGWRYGYTF
-,-,TRBJ2-1,TRBV7-9,TGTGCCAGCAGCTTTACGGAAACCTACAATGAGCAGTTCTTC,CASSFTETYNEQFF
-,-,TRBJ1-4,TRBV30,TGTGCCTGGAGTGGGGCAGGGAGGGAAAAACTGTTTTTT,CAWSGAGREKLFF
-,-,TRBJ2-3,TRBV7-9,TGTGCCAGCGGAACATCTAGCACAGATACGCAGTATTTT,CASGTSSTDTQYF
-,-,TRBJ1-1,TRBV19,TGTGCCAGTCTCACCCAACCTTCTGAAGCTTTCTTT,CASLTQPSEAFF
-,TRBD2,TRBJ2-7,TRBV5-6,TGTGCCAGCAGCCGAGGGCTAGCGGAGGCTCACTACGAGCAGTACTTC,CASSRGLAEAHYEQYF
-,-,TRBJ2-1,TRBV30,TGTGCCTGGAACGACCGGGTCTATGAGCAGTTCTTC,CAWNDRVYEQFF
-,TRBD2,TRBJ2-1,TRBV20-1,TGCAGTGCTACCTCCGCGGGGAGGGATAATGAGCAGTTCTTC,CSATSAGRDNEQFF
-,-,TRBJ2-2,TRBV12-3/TRBV12-4,TGTGCCAGCAGACTTAGCGTCGGGGAGCTGTTTTTT,CASRLSVGELFF
once,-,TRBJ2-2,TRBV2,TGTGCCAGCTGTTTTTCCGGGGAGCTGTTTTTT,CASCFSGELFF
-,-,TRBJ2-6,TRBV15,TGTGCCACCAGCGAAGGACTCAGGTTACCTGGGGCCAACGTCCTGACTTTC,CATSEGLRLPGANVLTF
-,-,TRBJ2-4,TRBV28,TGTGCCAGCAAGACCCCCCCTGGCATTCAGTACTTC,CASKTPPGIQYF
-,TRBD1,TRBJ2-2,TRBV10-3,TGTGCCATCAGCCCCGGGACAGGGGCCCGAGGGGCGACCGGGGAGCTGTTTTTT,CAISPGTGARGATGELFF
-,-,TRBJ1-2,TRBV3-1,TGTGCCAGCAGCGTTGAGGGGATCCCTGGCTACACCTTC,CASSVEGIPGYTF
-,TRBD1,TRBJ2-3,TRBV9,TGTGCCAGCAGCGTAGGTGGACAGGGATACGCGGATACGCAGTATTTT,CASSVGGQGYADTQYF
once,-,TRBJ1-6,TRBV5-1,TGCGCCAGCAGCGCGGGGTCCTTCGGGGGGCCCCTCCACTTT,CASSAGSFGGPLHF
-,-,TRBJ1-5,TRBV4-1,TGCGCCAGCAGCCACAGGGCAGCTAATCAGCCCCAGCATTTT,CASSHRAANQPQHF
-,TRBD1,TRBJ1-5,TRBV12-3/TRBV12-4,TGTGCCAGCAGATTACAGGGGTCATTCAGCAATCAGCCCCAGCATTTT,CASRLQGSFSNQPQHF
-,-,TRBJ1-4,TRBV4-1,TGCGCCAGCAGCCCAGTGGCAGGCCAAGAGGAAAAACTGTTTTTT,CASSPVAGQEEKLFF
-,-,TRBJ2-2,TRBV6-2/TRBV6-3,TGTGCCAGCAGTTACATTGGGTTCTCCGGGGAGCTGTTTTTT,CASSYIGFSGELFF
-,TRBD1,TRBJ2-1,TRBV7-2,TGTGCCAGCAGCTCACAGGGGTACAATGAGCAGTTCTTC,CASSSQGYNEQFF
-,-,TRBJ2-7,TRBV27,TGTGCCAGCAGTTTACGTGGGGGGACGGAGCAGTACTTC,CASSLRGGTEQYF
-,-,TRBJ2-7,TRBV29-1,TGCAGCGTTTCCGAGGGTTACGAGCAGTACTTC,CSVSEGYEQYF
-,TRBD2,TRBJ2-7,TRBV12-3/TRBV12-4,TGTGCCAGCAACCTAGGGCGTAGCGGGAGCGAGCAGTACTTC,CASNLGRSGSEQYF
once,-,TRBJ1-6,TRBV20-1,TGCAGTGCTAGGGAGAGCTCCTATAATTCACCCCTCCACTTT,CSARESSYNSPLHF
-,-,TRBJ2-2,TRBV12-3/TRBV12-4,TGTGCCAGCAGCCCCCGTCAGACCGGGGAGCTGTTTTTT,CASSPRQTGELFF